Included here is one TCR beta chain sequence, with context. The germline V gene encodes CDR1 GTSNPN and CDR2 SVGIG (reference sequence). J gave up 2 bases and V 2 bases, and 16 bases lay outside the gene matches. CDR3 length: 18 residues. The data were taken from a study of T cell changes during pregnancy in multiple sclerosis. Libraries were prepared by immunoSEQ multiplex PCR; TCRdb keeps only in-frame clonotypes and omits some of them. This table holds fewer than 80,000 clones, roughly 94% found once. The receptor was isolated from a female donor with multiple sclerosis, enrolled in a pregnancy study. The chain carries TRBV30 and TRBJ1-2, with 8 bases fitting TRBD1. The starting material was CD4+ T cells from peripheral blood mononuclear cells, obtained after pregnancy. CDR3 sequence reads: CAWSPYSPSTGENYGYTF. The CDR3 bases are TGTGCCTGGAGTCCTTACTCTCCATCGACAGGGGAGAACTATGGCTACACCTTC. The full variable domain, in which reference TRBV30 and TRBJ1-2 provide the parts outside the CDR3, is SQTIHQWPATLVQPVGSPLSLECTVEGTSNPNLYWYRQAAGRGLQLLFYSVGIGQISSEVPQNLSASRPQDRQFILSSKKLLLSDSGFYLCAWSPYSPSTGENYGYTFGSGTRLTVV.